Listed below are T cell receptor beta chains from one sample, sequenced in a study of blood T cell repertoires in COVID-19. The assay was immunoSEQ multiplex PCR, and TCRdb's table has in-frame clones only and misses some. The sample shows about 200,000 clones, roughly four fifths of them seen only once. The source material was peripheral blood. The receptors derive from a human donor with acute or convalescent COVID-19. The donor label of this sample is uncertain. Both conserved end residues are part of each CDR3. Each record gives: V gene, CDR3 length, J gene, CDR3 protein.

TRBV6-5,14,TRBJ1-5,CASSPSGGNQPQHF
TRBV6-6,14,TRBJ2-7,CASSYRVEGYEQYF
TRBV19,15,TRBJ2-2,CASVYGQGQSGELFF
TRBV5-1,15,TRBJ2-1,CASSLRQGLFNEQFF
TRBV5-1,16,TRBJ2-3,CASSGGTLASTDTQYF
TRBV10-3,16,TRBJ2-7,CAISESTGGTSYEQYF
TRBV4-1,16,TRBJ2-1,CASSQDERAENNEQFF
TRBV5-1,13,TRBJ1-1,CATAEGGRTEAFF
TRBV5-4,13,TRBJ2-3,CASSFPASDTQYF
TRBV14,15,TRBJ2-7,CASSLRLAGVNEQYF
TRBV5-1,15,TRBJ2-4,CASSLRQLAKNIQYF
TRBV10-3,15,TRBJ2-2,CAISVVRGDTGELFF
TRBV19,17,TRBJ1-5,CASSLPQGAFHNQPQHF
TRBV5-1,15,TRBJ2-1,CASSPGQGNYNEQFF
TRBV28,15,TRBJ1-3,CASSPGSFSGNTIYF
TRBV2,15,TRBJ2-2,CASSPSGRTTGELFF
TRBV27,14,TRBJ1-2,CASSFQGGAGGYTF
TRBV7-8,14,TRBJ1-4,CASSQNEIPGELFF
TRBV19,15,TRBJ2-1,CASSPGTGGYNEQFF
TRBV7-2,14,TRBJ1-1,CASSKQAGGTEAFF
TRBV9,16,TRBJ2-2,CASSVEQRGNTGELFF
TRBV28,15,TRBJ2-7,CASSRSGSLSYEQYF
TRBV6-5,14,TRBJ1-5,CASSSSGGNQPQHF
TRBV25-1,14,TRBJ1-2,CASSEYFGPQGWSF
TRBV29-1,16,TRBJ2-2,CSVAFSGTENTGELFF